This T cell receptor beta chain emerged from a study of regulatory T cells in long-lasting Graves disease. Whole-study findings and limits: Analyses excluded thyroid tissue, covering peripheral blood alone.

Germline CDR1 reads LNHDA; CDR2 reads SQIVND (reference sequence). V was pared by 10 bases and J by 7 bases, with 14 bases between. CDR3 size: 13 residues. This sample's time point: newly diagnosed GD, antithyroid drugs for less than 3 months. After RNA was extracted from PBMCs, the TCR library was made from it. This clonotype was observed once. No antigen is known for it. Construction of TCR beta libraries relied on iRepertoire HTBI primers and on Arm-PCR targeting CDR3 regions. In TCRdb, the multiplex PCR reads were re-called with MiXCR into one record per CDR3 protein. The table shows about 440,000 distinct CDR3 sequences, with about 15% occurring only once. These data were also reused for a study on T cells in Graves' hyperthyroidism and ophthalmopathy.

The specimen comprised peripheral blood mononuclear cells (PBMCs), sampled at new diagnosis, from a patient treated with antithyroid drugs. The sequence was collected from a woman aged 25 to 39 with Graves disease. The V gene is TRBV19, the J gene TRBJ1-6; D is uncertain. In DNA form, the CDR3 reads TGTGCCACCAGACGGACGTTAAATTCACCCCTCCACTTT. Amino acids: CATRRTLNSPLHF.